The 18 T cell receptor beta chains listed next were all sequenced from one sample in a study of blood T cell repertoires in COVID-19. Using immunoSEQ multiplex PCR, the repertoire was profiled, and TCRdb retains in-frame clones only, with some absent. The sample records 290,000 or so clones, around 83% being singletons. Sequencing was done on a sample of PBMCs or T cells enriched from blood (not recorded which). The source of these receptors is a man aged 40-49 years who had been exposed to COVID-19.

The table lists this clone with many counts. The chain employs TRBV10-3 and TRBJ2-3; D uncertain. Germline V gene data show CDR1 as ENHRY and CDR2 as SYGVKD. This CDR3 contains 18 residues. Trimming cost V 3 bases and J 1 base, with 20 bases left between them. CDR3: CAISERSLTGPGTDTQYF. CDR3 in DNA: TGTGCCATCAGTGAACGCAGCCTGACGGGTCCGGGCACAGATACGCAGTATTTT.

The J gene is TRBJ1-2, the V gene TRBV5-1; 10 bases fit TRBD1. This CDR3 has 15 residues. Germline V CDR1 and CDR2: SGHRS, YFSETQ. The trim removed 4 bases at V and 6 bases at J, leaving 9 bases unmatched. This chain's CDR3 is CASSPGQGVWDGYTF. CDR3 in DNA: TGCGCCAGCAGCCCCGGACAGGGGGTTTGGGATGGCTACACCTTC.

The V call is TRBV11-2, the J call TRBJ1-2; D uncertain. Germline-derived CDR1 and CDR2 are SGHAT and FQNNGV. The CDR3 covers 15 residues. V was trimmed by 3 bases and J by 4 bases, leaving 15 bases between them. CDR3 sequence (DNA): TGTGCCAGCAGCTTTGCAGGCCACCCAACCTATGGCTACACCTTC. Translating it yields CASSFAGHPTYGYTF.

V and J are TRBV27 and TRBJ2-2; D gene uncertain. This CDR3 comprises 12 residues. Trimming removed 2 bases from V and 6 bases from J, with 4 bases in between. Germline V lookup: CDR1 MNHEY, CDR2 SMNVEV (reference sequence). The CDR3 here is CASSLAAGELFF. DNA of the CDR3: TGTGCCAGCAGTTTAGCGGCCGGGGAGCTGTTTTTT.

This clone was detected once. V usage is TRBV7-9 and J usage is TRBJ1-1; no definite D call. Trimming stripped 4 bases from V and 7 bases from J, with 10 bases between. The CDR3 contains 12 residues. Germline assignment: CDR1 SEHNR and CDR2 FQNEAQ (reference sequence). The CDR3 bases are TGTGCCAGCAGCTATACTGCCGGTGAAGCTTTCTTT. Its translation: CASSYTAGEAFF.

The V and J genes are TRBV7-8 and TRBJ1-5, with D perhaps TRBD1 (6 bases). CDR1 and CDR2 from the germline V gene are SGHVS and FQNEAQ. V lost 1 base to trimming and J lost 4 bases, with 8 bases between them. The CDR3 loop spans 14 amino acids. This CDR3 is CASSLVGGNQPQHF. In DNA, the CDR3 is TGTGCCAGCAGCTTAGTAGGGGGAAATCAGCCCCAGCATTTT.

About this clone itself: Germline and junction disagree at one end, which may indicate a read error. The gene calls are TRBV7-7 and TRBJ2-5; the match to TRBD1 covers 7 bases. The germline CDR1 and CDR2 sequences are SSHAT and FNYEAQ (reference sequence). This CDR3 contains 14 residues. This chain's CDR3 is CASSLGTEQETQYF. CDR3 in DNA: TGTGCTAGCAGCTTAGGGACAGAACAAGAGACCCAGTACTTC. The full variable domain, its missing parts supplied by reference TRBV7-7 and TRBJ2-5, is GAGVSQSPRYKVTKRGQDVTLRCDPISSHATLYWYQQALGQGPEFLTYFNYEAQPDKSGLPSDRFSAERPEGSISTLTIQRTEQRDSAMYRCASSLGTEQETQYFGPGTRLLVL.

The chain uses TRBV5-6 and TRBJ2-7; 7 positions agree with TRBD2. This CDR3 spans 15 amino acids. In germline, CDR1 is SGHDT, CDR2 YYEEEE. V lost 1 base to trimming and J lost 1 base; unmatched junction nucleotides: 5. CDR3 loop: CASSLNSGRSYEQYF. In nucleotides, the CDR3 is TGTGCCAGCAGCTTGAATAGCGGGCGGTCCTACGAGCAGTACTTC.

The V and J genes are TRBV7-2 and TRBJ2-7; 8 nucleotides match TRBD1. V was pared by 4 bases and J by 2 bases, with 7 bases of the junction left unmatched. The germline V gene has CDR1 SGHTA and CDR2 FQGNSA. The CDR3 spans 15 residues. The CDR3 loop is CASSSTGTGPYEQYF. In DNA form, the CDR3 reads TGTGCCAGCAGCTCAACCGGGACAGGACCCTACGAGCAGTACTTC.

The CDR3 DNA is TGTGCCAGCCGAGGGCAGAAGACGGTTGATGGCTACACCTTC. Encoded protein: CASRGQKTVDGYTF. V usage is TRBV6-6 and J usage is TRBJ1-2; D is undetermined. Trimming stripped 8 bases from V and 6 bases from J, with 19 bases between. The CDR3 is 14 residues long. Germline V CDR1 and CDR2: MNHNY, SVGAGI (reference sequence).

With regard to this clone: The same CDR3 also results from other DNA sequences found in this sample. V and J are TRBV5-1 and TRBJ1-2; D may be TRBD1 (6 bases). Trimming cost V 2 bases and J 5 bases, with 13 bases left between them. In germline, CDR1 is SGHRS, CDR2 YFSETQ. This CDR3 comprises 14 residues. CDR3 coding DNA: TGCGCCAGCAGCTTAGGGCAGGGGAATTATGGCTACACCTTC. Translated, it gives CASSLGQGNYGYTF.

This clone was seen a handful of times. This rearrangement joins TRBV3-1 (or the pseudogene TRBV3-2) to TRBJ1-1; 10 nucleotides match TRBD1. The CDR3 extends over 15 amino acids. Germline CDR1 and CDR2: LGHDT and YNNKEL (reference sequence). V lost 3 bases, J lost 2 bases, and 3 bases stayed unmatched. CDR3 in amino acids: CASSHRQGANTEAFF. CDR3 sequence (DNA): TGTGCCAGCAGCCATCGACAGGGGGCAAACACTGAAGCTTTCTTT.

This clone was seen more than once but under ten times. The rearrangement links TRBV30 to TRBJ1-6; 7 bases line up with TRBD1. With 2 bases clipped from V and 9 bases from J, the junction kept 7 bases outside the gene matches. The CDR3 has 14 residues. CDR1 and CDR2 (germline): GTSNPN, SVGIG (reference sequence). The DNA of the CDR3 is TGTGCCTGGAGTAAACGGACAGGAGCTTCACCCCTCCACTTT. It encodes CAWSKRTGASPLHF.

The V and J genes are TRBV14 and TRBJ1-3; D is uncertain. Germline CDR1 SGHDN, CDR2 FVKESK. Trimming removed 1 base at V and 2 bases at J, with 3 bases between. The CDR3 is 13 amino acids. The CDR3 DNA sequence: TGTGCCAGCAGCCAAGCGGCTGGAAACACCATATATTTT. Its translation is CASSQAAGNTIYF.

The CDR3 loop reads CATSDSGLAMDTQYF. Written as DNA, the CDR3 is TGTGCCACCAGTGATTCGGGACTAGCAATGGATACGCAGTATTTT. The chain carries TRBV24-1 and TRBJ2-3, with 9 bases that match TRBD2. The CDR3 contains 15 residues. V lost 2 bases and J lost 6; bases outside the gene matches: 5. Germline CDR1 and CDR2: KGHDR and SFDVKD.

The chain is built from TRBV19 and TRBJ2-7; D unresolved. CDR1 LNHDA and CDR2 SQIVND come from the germline V gene (reference sequence). This CDR3 is built from 13 residues. Trimming took 2 bases from V and 3 from J, leaving 8 bases between them. The CDR3: CASSISRNYEQYF. The CDR3 bases are TGTGCCAGTAGTATATCCAGAAACTACGAGCAGTACTTC.

V gene TRBV12-1 combines with J gene TRBJ2-2; the D call in the table, TRBD2, was not verified against the DNA. TRBV12-1 is given as a pseudogene. The length of the CDR3 is 16 residues. Here the CDR3 reads CASSFGPTSGVGELFF. The CDR3 bases are TGTGCCAGCAGCTTTGGGCCGACTAGCGGGGTCGGGGAGCTGTTTTTT.

The chain combines TRBV30 with TRBJ2-1; 8 nucleotides align to TRBD1. The CDR3 extends over 12 amino acids. V was pared by 3 bases and J by 14 bases, with 9 bases of the junction left unmatched. Germline V lookup: CDR1 GTSNPN, CDR2 SVGIG (reference sequence). CDR3 loop: CAWSSGQGREFF. In DNA form, the CDR3 reads TGTGCCTGGAGCTCCGGACAGGGCCGGGAGTTCTTC.